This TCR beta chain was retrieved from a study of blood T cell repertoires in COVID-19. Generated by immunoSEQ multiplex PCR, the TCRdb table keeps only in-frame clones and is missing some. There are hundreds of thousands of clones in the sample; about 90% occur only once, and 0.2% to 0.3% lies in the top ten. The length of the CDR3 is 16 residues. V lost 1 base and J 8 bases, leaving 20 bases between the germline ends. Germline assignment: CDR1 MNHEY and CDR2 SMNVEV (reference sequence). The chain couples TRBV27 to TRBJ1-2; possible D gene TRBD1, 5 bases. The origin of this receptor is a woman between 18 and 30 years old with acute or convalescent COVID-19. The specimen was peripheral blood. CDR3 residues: CASSLFPQGKISGYTF. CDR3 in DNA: TGTGCCAGCAGTTTATTCCCGCAGGGAAAAATCTCCGGCTACACCTTC.